These 21 T cell receptor beta chains were all obtained from the same sample, sequenced in a study of cytomegalovirus exposure and HLA in healthy donors. The PCR had 60 Vbeta and 13 Jbeta primers. TCRdb's table, derived via immunoSEQ multiplex PCR, lists solely in-frame clones and lacks some. This sample has around 130,000 clones, with over 80% found just once. Sequences were obtained from PBMCs. These receptors came from a boy aged 10-17 years in good health and CMV-seronegative.

V and J are TRBV16 and TRBJ2-1; 8 bases fit TRBD2. Germline assignment: CDR1 KGHSY and CDR2 FQNENV. After removal of 4 bases from V and 3 bases from J, the junction contained 5 bases not matched to a gene. This CDR3 contains 15 residues. CDR3 residues: CASSRQREYYNEQFF. CDR3 DNA sequence: TGTGCCAGCAGCCGCCAGCGGGAGTACTACAATGAGCAGTTCTTC.

This chain joins TRBV5-1 and TRBJ1-1; TRBD1 aligns across 7 bases. The trim removed 4 bases at V and 1 base at J, leaving 7 bases unmatched. This CDR3 is 15 amino acids long. Germline lookup yields CDR1 SGHRS and CDR2 YFSETQ. The CDR3 sequence: CASSAKGAGNTEAFF. CDR3 DNA: TGCGCCAGCAGCGCAAAGGGGGCAGGGAACACTGAAGCTTTCTTT.

This clone has just a few counts. The chain couples TRBV2 to TRBJ2-1; TRBD1 aligns across 8 bases. V was clipped by 1 base and J by 4 bases; unmatched bases: 3. CDR1 is SNHLY, CDR2 FYNNEI, per germline. The CDR3 loop spans 15 amino acids. The DNA for the CDR3 is TGTGCCAGCAGTGAAGATACAGGGGGATACAATGAGCAGTTCTTC. As protein: CASSEDTGGYNEQFF.

The chain links TRBV6-6 to TRBJ1-1, with 11 bases aligning to TRBD1. The germline CDR1 and CDR2 sequences are MNHNY and SVGAGI (reference sequence). Losses at the gene ends were 4 bases for V and 2 bases for J; bases not matched to a gene: 0. The CDR3 has 14 residues. CDR3 loop: CASSWTGGNTEAFF. The DNA of the CDR3 is TGTGCCAGCAGTTGGACAGGGGGCAACACTGAAGCTTTCTTT.

This CDR3 is CASGLIAGGPSEQFF. The CDR3 nucleotides read TGCGCCAGCGGATTAATAGCGGGAGGGCCGAGTGAGCAGTTCTTC. The chain couples TRBV5-1 to TRBJ2-1; 11 nucleotides line up with TRBD2. The germline CDR1 and CDR2 sequences are SGHRS and YFSETQ. The CDR3 extends over 15 amino acids. V was pared by 7 bases and J by 9 bases, with 12 bases of the junction left unmatched.

The rearrangement links TRBV4-2 to TRBJ2-7; D is unresolved. Trimming took off 0 bases at V and 6 bases at J, with 15 bases between the two ends. Per the germline V gene, CDR1 is LGHNA and CDR2 is YNFKEQ. This CDR3 is built from 15 residues. Here the CDR3 reads CASSQDYSYPLEQYF. As DNA, the CDR3 is TGTGCCAGCAGCCAAGATTACTCATACCCCCTCGAGCAGTACTTC.

V and J are TRBV7-9 and TRBJ1-1, with D perhaps TRBD1 (5 bases). V was trimmed by 5 bases and J by 4 bases, leaving 17 bases between them. Looked up from germline, CDR1 is SEHNR and CDR2 is FQNEAQ (reference sequence). This CDR3 region has 15 residues. CDR3 DNA: TGTGCCAGCAGCCAGATACAGGTCCCCTCCACTGAAGCTTTCTTT. This translates into CASSQIQVPSTEAFF.

The rearrangement uses TRBV27 and TRBJ1-5, with D perhaps TRBD1 (6 bases). This CDR3 contains 15 residues. Germline lookup yields CDR1 MNHEY and CDR2 SMNVEV (reference sequence). Trimming shortened V by 5 bases and J by 6 bases, and 17 bases separated the two germline ends. CDR3 loop: CASSPLRGATQPQHF. Here the CDR3 DNA reads TGTGCCAGCAGTCCCCTTCGGGGGGCAACTCAGCCCCAGCATTTT.

The chain is built from TRBV20-1 and TRBJ1-4; unclear D gene. Trimming stripped 5 bases from V and 8 bases from J, with 9 bases between. The CDR3 sequence is 11 residues long. The germline CDR1 and CDR2 sequences are DFQATT and SNEGSKA (reference sequence). CDR3: CSALRGEKLFF. The CDR3 bases are TGCAGTGCTTTGAGAGGGGAAAAACTGTTTTTT.

A remark on this clone: One end of the junction does not line up with germline, which may come from a read error. The V call is TRBV7-2, the J call TRBJ1-1; no clear D. The CDR3 extends over 15 amino acids. In germline, CDR1 is SGHTA, CDR2 FQGNSA. The CDR3 reads CASSLVRERNTGAFF. DNA for the CDR3: TGTGCCAGCAGCTTAGTCCGGGAGCGGAACACTGGAGCTTTCTTT.

This chain uses TRBV4-2 with TRBJ2-1; 8 nucleotides match TRBD2. The V segment lost 1 base and the J segment 2 bases; nucleotides outside the gene matches: 16. Germline V gene sequence: CDR1 LGHNA, CDR2 YNFKEQ. The CDR3 has 20 residues. The DNA of the CDR3 is TGTGCCAGCAGCCAAGTCGTGGAGACTAGCGCCATACAAACCTACAATGAGCAGTTCTTC. It specifies CASSQVVETSAIQTYNEQFF.

The chain combines TRBV6-1 with TRBJ2-1; 13 nucleotides line up with TRBD2. V trimming: 1 base; J trimming: 6 bases; junction bases outside the gene matches: 6. The CDR3 is 17 amino acids. Germline lookup yields CDR1 MNHNS and CDR2 SASEGT. CDR3 DNA sequence: TGTGCCAGCAGTGAAGAGGGGACTAGCGGGACGCTCAATGAGCAGTTCTTC. This gives the protein CASSEEGTSGTLNEQFF.

This chain connects TRBV6-5 to TRBJ2-1; D may be TRBD2 (5 bases). Trimming left V 6 bases short and J 6 bases short, with 15 bases between. The CDR3 sequence is 14 residues long. CDR1 and CDR2 from the germline V gene are MNHEY and SVGAGI. The CDR3 sequence: CASSWIDRGNEQFF. The DNA for the CDR3 is TGTGCCAGCAGCTGGATCGACCGGGGCAATGAGCAGTTCTTC.

The CDR3 protein is CASSQEGGLAGSEQYF. The CDR3, as DNA: TGCGCCAGCAGCCAAGAGGGGGGGCTAGCGGGCTCCGAGCAGTACTTC. The chain is built from TRBV4-1 and TRBJ2-5; 8 nucleotides match TRBD2. The J call is uncertain, as TRBJ2-7 better fits the DNA end. The CDR3 sequence is 16 residues long. Germline loops: CDR1 MGHRA, CDR2 YSYEKL.

This clone has just a few counts. CDR3 in amino acids: CAIRRDREEKLFF. DNA for the CDR3: TGTGCCATCAGGAGGGACAGGGAGGAAAAACTGTTTTTT. The chain uses TRBV10-3 and TRBJ1-4; 9 nucleotides line up with TRBD1. Germline assignment: CDR1 ENHRY and CDR2 SYGVKD. The CDR3 sequence is 13 residues long. V was clipped by 6 bases and J by 8 bases; unmatched bases: 4.

The CDR3: CASSQDLTEYNQPQHF. The CDR3 nucleotides are TGTGCCAGCAGCCAAGATCTGACAGAGTACAATCAGCCCCAGCATTTT. V usage is TRBV4-2 and J usage is TRBJ1-5; weak D call: TRBD1 (5 bases). This CDR3 is built from 16 residues. V shed 0 bases and J shed 3 bases, with 12 bases lying between them. Germline V gives CDR1 LGHNA, CDR2 YNFKEQ.

This clone showed up just a few times. This chain links TRBV30 with TRBJ2-1; 8 nucleotides match TRBD2. The ends lost 6 bases at V and 4 bases at J; junction bases unmatched: 5. Per germline, CDR1 GTSNPN and CDR2 SVGIG (reference sequence). This CDR3 contains 13 residues. The CDR3 here is CACSGAGYNEQFF. The CDR3 nucleotides read TGTGCCTGTAGCGGGGCCGGGTACAATGAGCAGTTCTTC.

This clone is a singleton in its sample. The chain uses TRBV7-9 and TRBJ2-5; 9 bases match TRBD1. This CDR3 region has 15 residues. Germline V gives CDR1 SEHNR, CDR2 FQNEAQ (reference sequence). V was clipped by 4 bases and J by 4 bases; unmatched bases: 7. CDR3 sequence reads: CASSSGQGHRETQYF. In DNA form, the CDR3 reads TGTGCCAGCAGCTCGGGACAGGGTCATAGAGAGACCCAGTACTTC.

The chain links TRBV30 to TRBJ2-5, with 7 bases fitting TRBD2. Germline V CDR1 and CDR2: GTSNPN, SVGIG (reference sequence). The CDR3 contains 13 residues. V lost 7 bases and J lost 4; bases outside the gene matches: 9. The CDR3 DNA reads TGTGCCTCCATAGAGGGAGGGTTAGAGACCCAGTACTTC. It yields the protein CASIEGGLETQYF.

The rearrangement joins TRBV5-4 to TRBJ2-3; 7 bases align to TRBD1. The CDR3 spans 15 residues. From germline, CDR1 is SGHNT and CDR2 YYREEE (reference sequence). Unmatched junction bases numbered 4, after V lost 0 bases and J lost 3 bases. Here the CDR3 reads CASSLGQGNTDTQYF. Written as DNA, the CDR3 is TGTGCCAGCAGCTTGGGACAGGGTAATACAGATACGCAGTATTTT. Looking up the rest from reference TRBV5-4 and TRBJ2-3 gives the full variable domain: ETGVTQSPTHLIKTRGQQVTLRCSSQSGHNTVSWYQQALGQGPQFIFQYYREEENGRGNFPPRFSGLQFPNYSSELNVNALELDDSALYLCASSLGQGNTDTQYFGPGTRLTVL.

The CDR3 coding sequence is TGTGCCTGGAACCGACAGGCCTACGAGCAGTACTTC. Encoded protein: CAWNRQAYEQYF. V and J are TRBV30 and TRBJ2-5; TRBD1 is a possible D gene (6 bases). Gene TRBJ2-7 matches the end of the DNA better, so the J call may be wrong. Germline V gene data show CDR1 as GTSNPN and CDR2 as SVGIG (reference sequence). CDR3 length: 12 residues.